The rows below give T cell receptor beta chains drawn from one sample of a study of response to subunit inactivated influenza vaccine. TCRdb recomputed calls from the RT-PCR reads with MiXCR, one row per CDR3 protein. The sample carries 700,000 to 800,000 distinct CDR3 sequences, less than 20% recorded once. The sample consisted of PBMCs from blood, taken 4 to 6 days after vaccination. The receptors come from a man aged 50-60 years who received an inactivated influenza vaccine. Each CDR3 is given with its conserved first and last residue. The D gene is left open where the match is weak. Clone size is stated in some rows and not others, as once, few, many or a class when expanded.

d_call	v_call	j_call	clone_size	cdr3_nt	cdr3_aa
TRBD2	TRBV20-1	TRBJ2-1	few	TGCAGTGCCCCGGGACTAGCGAGCTCCTACAATGAGCAGTTCTTC	CSAPGLASSYNEQFF
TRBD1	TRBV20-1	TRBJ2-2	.	TGCAGTGCGACAACCGGGACAGGGGGTTTGTTGGGGGAGCTGTTTTTT	CSATTGTGGLLGELFF
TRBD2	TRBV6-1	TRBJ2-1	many	TGTGCCAGCAGACTTGGACTAGCGGGAGTAGTGGATGAGCAGTTCTTC	CASRLGLAGVVDEQFF
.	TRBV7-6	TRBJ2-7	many	TGTGCCAGCAGCTTAGATACCAACTCCTACGAGCAGTACTTC	CASSLDTNSYEQYF
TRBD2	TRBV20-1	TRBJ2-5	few	TGCAGTGCTAGAGGCCTAGCGGGAGGGGCGGAGACCCAGTACTTC	CSARGLAGGAETQYF
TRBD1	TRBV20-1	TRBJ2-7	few	TGCAGTGCCCAGGGGGACCGGAGCTCCTACGAGCAGTACTTC	CSAQGDRSSYEQYF
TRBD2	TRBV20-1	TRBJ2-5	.	TGCAGTGCCTCATTTGGGGGGGGACCCAAAGAGACCCAGTACTTC	CSASFGGGPKETQYF
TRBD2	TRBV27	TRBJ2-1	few	TGTGCCGGGCTACTAGCGGGGGGCGTAAGTGAGCAGTTCTTC	CAGLLAGGVSEQFF
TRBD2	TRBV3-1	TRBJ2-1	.	TGTGCCAGCAGCCAAGTAGCGGGAGCCTACAATGAGCAGTTCTTC	CASSQVAGAYNEQFF
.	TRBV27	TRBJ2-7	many	TGTGCCAGCAGTTTATCCGGCGTAACCTACGAGCAGTACTTC	CASSLSGVTYEQYF
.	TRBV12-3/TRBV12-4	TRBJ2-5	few	TGTGCCAGCAGTTTATTACGAGGGTGGGAGACCCAGTACTTC	CASSLLRGWETQYF
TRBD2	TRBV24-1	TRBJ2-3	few	TGTGCCACCAGTGACCGTAGCGGGGACCACACAGATACGCAGTATTTT	CATSDRSGDHTDTQYF
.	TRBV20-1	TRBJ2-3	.	TGCAGTGCTAGGACTACCCTAGAAAATACGCAGTATTTT	CSARTTLENTQYF
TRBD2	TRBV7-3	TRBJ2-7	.	TGTGCCAGCAGCTTAAGCGGGAGGACCGACGAGCAGTACTTC	CASSLSGRTDEQYF
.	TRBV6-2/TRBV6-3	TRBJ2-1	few	TGTGCCAGCAGTTATCGGGTATCTGAGCAGTTCTTC	CASSYRVSEQFF
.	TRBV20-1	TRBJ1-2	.	TGCAGTGCTAGAGATGCCAGGAGACCCTCCTATGGCTACACCTTC	CSARDARRPSYGYTF
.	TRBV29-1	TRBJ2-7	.	TGCAGCGCCGAAAGGCAGGGGGGTCGCGAGCAGTACTTC	CSAERQGGREQYF
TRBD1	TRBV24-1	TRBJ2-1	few	TGTGCCACCAGTGAGCCAAAAACGACAGGGTTCAATGAGCAGTTCTTC	CATSEPKTTGFNEQFF
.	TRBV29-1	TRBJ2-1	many	TGCAGCGTTGAGCCCCACAATGAGCAGTTCTTC	CSVEPHNEQFF
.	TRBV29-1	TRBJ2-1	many	TGCAGCGTTGAAGATCTAGGGATCGATGAGCAGTTCTTC	CSVEDLGIDEQFF
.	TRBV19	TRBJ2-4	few	TGTGCCAGTAGCCCAAGGGCCCAGGGGGGATTCGAGGACATTCAGTACTTC	CASSPRAQGGFEDIQYF
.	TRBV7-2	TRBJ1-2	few	TGTGCCAGCAGCTCCCGGGACCCCTGGGATGGCTACACCTTC	CASSSRDPWDGYTF
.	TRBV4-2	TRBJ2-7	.	TGTGCCAGCAGCCAAGATGGGTATGATGACTACGAGCAGTACTTC	CASSQDGYDDYEQYF
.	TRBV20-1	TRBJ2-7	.	TGCAGTGGAGGCAGCCTCTTCTCCTACGAGCAGTACTTC	CSGGSLFSYEQYF
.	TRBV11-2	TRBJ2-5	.	TGTGCCAGCAGCTTAATTCTTTCGGAGACCCAGTACTTC	CASSLILSETQYF
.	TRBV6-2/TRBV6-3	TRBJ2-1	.	TGTGCCAGCAGTTTAGACCGAAGCACGGAGCAGTTCTTC	CASSLDRSTEQFF
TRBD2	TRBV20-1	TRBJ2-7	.	TGCAGTGCTAGCCCGACGCCGGGACTAGCGGGGGAAATGGGGCAGTACTTC	CSASPTPGLAGEMGQYF
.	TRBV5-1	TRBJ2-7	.	TGCGCCAGCAGCTTAGGCACGGGGACCTTCGACAACGAGCAGTACTTC	CASSLGTGTFDNEQYF
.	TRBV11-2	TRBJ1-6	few	TGTGCCAGCAGTATCTCCGGGGACACGCTCCACTTT	CASSISGDTLHF
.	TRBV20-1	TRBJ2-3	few	TGCAGTGCTAAGCGTGGGGAGGATACGCAGTATTTT	CSAKRGEDTQYF
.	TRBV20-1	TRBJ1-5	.	TGCAGTGCACCGCGCCTACAGGGTGCCCAGCCCCAGCATTTT	CSAPRLQGAQPQHF
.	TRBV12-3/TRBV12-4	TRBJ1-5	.	TGTGCCAGCAGTTCCCCACGGGGGACTAGCAATCAGCCCCAGCATTTT	CASSSPRGTSNQPQHF
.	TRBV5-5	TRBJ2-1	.	TGTGCCAGCAGCCCAATGCCGGGAAGGGCGTACAATGAGCAGTTCTTC	CASSPMPGRAYNEQFF
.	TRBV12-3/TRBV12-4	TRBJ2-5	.	TGTGCCAGCAGTAGCAGCCCACAGAAAGAGACCCAGTACTTC	CASSSSPQKETQYF
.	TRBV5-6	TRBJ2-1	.	TGTGCCAGCAGCTTGAACGTGCCCAGCTCCTACAATGAGCAGTTCTTC	CASSLNVPSSYNEQFF
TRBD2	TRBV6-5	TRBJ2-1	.	TGTGCCAGCAGTTCTGAACTGCGGGGGAGCCTCTACAATGAGCAGTTCTTC	CASSSELRGSLYNEQFF
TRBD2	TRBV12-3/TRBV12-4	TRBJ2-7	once	TGTGCCAGCAGTTTATACCCAGGTTTGACTAGCGGGAGGGTATCCTACGAGCAGTACTTC	CASSLYPGLTSGRVSYEQYF
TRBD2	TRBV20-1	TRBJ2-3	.	TGCAGTGCTAGGGTTAGCGGGGGGTTCGGGGATACGCAGTATTTT	CSARVSGGFGDTQYF
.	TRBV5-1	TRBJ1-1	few	TGCGCCAGCAGCTTGTCCCTCAGAGCTGAAGCTTTCTTT	CASSLSLRAEAFF
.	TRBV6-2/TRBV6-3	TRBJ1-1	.	TGTGCCAGCATCAGGGGTACGAACACTGAAGCTTTCTTT	CASIRGTNTEAFF
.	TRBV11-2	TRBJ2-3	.	TGTGCCAGCAGCTTAGTGGGGGCAAGGCGCACAGATACGCAGTATTTT	CASSLVGARRTDTQYF
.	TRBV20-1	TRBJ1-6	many	TGCAGTGCTAGAGATCACAATAATTCACCCCTCCACTTT	CSARDHNNSPLHF